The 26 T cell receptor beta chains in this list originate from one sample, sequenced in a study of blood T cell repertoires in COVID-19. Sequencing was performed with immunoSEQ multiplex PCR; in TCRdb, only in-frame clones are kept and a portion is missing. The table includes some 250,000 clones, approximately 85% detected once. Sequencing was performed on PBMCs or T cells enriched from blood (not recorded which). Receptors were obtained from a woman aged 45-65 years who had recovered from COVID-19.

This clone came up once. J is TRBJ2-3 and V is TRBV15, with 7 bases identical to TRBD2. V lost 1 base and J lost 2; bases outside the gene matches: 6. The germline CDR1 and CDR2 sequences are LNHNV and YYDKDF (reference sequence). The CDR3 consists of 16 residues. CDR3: CATSRGLAEATDTQYF. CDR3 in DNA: TGTGCCACCAGCAGAGGCCTAGCGGAGGCCACAGATACGCAGTATTTT. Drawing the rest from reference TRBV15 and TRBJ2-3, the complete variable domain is DAMVIQNPRYQVTQFGKPVTLSCSQTLNHNVMYWYQQKSSQAPKLLFHYYDKDFNNEADTPDNFQSRRPNTSFCFLDIRSPGLGDTAMYLCATSRGLAEATDTQYFGPGTRLTVL.

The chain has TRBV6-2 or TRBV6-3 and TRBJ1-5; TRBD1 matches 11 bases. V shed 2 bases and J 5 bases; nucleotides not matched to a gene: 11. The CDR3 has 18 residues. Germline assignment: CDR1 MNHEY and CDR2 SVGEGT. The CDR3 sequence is CASSYLRDRGKADQPQHF. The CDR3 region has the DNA TGTGCCAGCAGTTACCTCCGGGACAGGGGGAAAGCGGATCAGCCCCAGCATTTT.

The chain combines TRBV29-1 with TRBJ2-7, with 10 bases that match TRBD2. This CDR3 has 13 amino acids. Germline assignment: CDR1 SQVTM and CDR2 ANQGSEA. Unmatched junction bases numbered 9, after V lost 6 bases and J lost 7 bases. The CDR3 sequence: CSVRTSGTGEQYF. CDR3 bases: TGCAGCGTAAGGACTAGCGGTACGGGTGAGCAGTACTTC.

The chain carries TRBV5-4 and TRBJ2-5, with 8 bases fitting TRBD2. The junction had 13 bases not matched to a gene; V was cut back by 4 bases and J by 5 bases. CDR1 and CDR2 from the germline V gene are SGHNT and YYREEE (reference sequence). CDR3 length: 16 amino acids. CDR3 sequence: CASSPDTGRGEETQYF. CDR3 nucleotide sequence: TGTGCCAGCAGCCCGGATACCGGGAGGGGGGAGGAGACCCAGTACTTC.

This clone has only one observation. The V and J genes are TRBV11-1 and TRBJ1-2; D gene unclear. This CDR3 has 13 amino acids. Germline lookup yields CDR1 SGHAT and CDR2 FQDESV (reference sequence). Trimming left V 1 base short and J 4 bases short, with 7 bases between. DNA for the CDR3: TGTGCCAGCAGCTTAGGGGCAGTCTATGGCTACACCTTC. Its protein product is CASSLGAVYGYTF.

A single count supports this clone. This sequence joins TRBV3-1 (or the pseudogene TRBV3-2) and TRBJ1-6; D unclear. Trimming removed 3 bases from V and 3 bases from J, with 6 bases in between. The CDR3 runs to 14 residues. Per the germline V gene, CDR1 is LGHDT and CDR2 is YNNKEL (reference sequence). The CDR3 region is CASSHGDYNSPLHF. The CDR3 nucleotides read TGTGCCAGCAGCCACGGGGACTATAATTCACCCCTCCACTTT.

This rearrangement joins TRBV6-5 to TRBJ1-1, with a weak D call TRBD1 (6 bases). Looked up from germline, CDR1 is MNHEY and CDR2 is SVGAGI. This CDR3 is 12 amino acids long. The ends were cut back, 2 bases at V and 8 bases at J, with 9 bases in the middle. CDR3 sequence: CASSYTDREAFF. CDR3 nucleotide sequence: TGTGCCAGCAGTTACACAGACAGGGAAGCTTTCTTT.

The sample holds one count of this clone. The CDR3 DNA is TGTGCCAGCAGTTTATTGAGGCTAGCGGACGCCTACAATGAGCAGTTCTTC. Amino acids: CASSLLRLADAYNEQFF. The chain carries TRBV27 and TRBJ2-1; 7 positions match TRBD2. V gave up 1 base and J gave up 2 bases; unmatched junction bases: 8. The CDR3 is 17 amino acids. The germline gives CDR1 MNHEY, CDR2 SMNVEV (reference sequence).

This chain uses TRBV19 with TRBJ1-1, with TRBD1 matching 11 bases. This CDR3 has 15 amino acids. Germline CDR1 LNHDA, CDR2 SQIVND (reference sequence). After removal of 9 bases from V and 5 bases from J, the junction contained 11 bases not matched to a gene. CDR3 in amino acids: CARDSGTGGGTEAFF. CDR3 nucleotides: TGTGCCAGAGACTCCGGGACAGGGGGTGGAACTGAAGCTTTCTTT.

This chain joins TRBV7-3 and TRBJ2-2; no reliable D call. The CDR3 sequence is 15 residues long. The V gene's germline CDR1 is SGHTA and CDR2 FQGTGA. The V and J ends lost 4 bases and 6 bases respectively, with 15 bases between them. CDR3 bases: TGTGCCAGCAGCTCCAGACAAGGCATCTCCGGGGAGCTGTTTTTT. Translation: CASSSRQGISGELFF.

CDR3 in DNA: TGTGCCAGCAGCTTAGTCGGCGGGGTCTACAATGAGCAGTTCTTC. Protein: CASSLVGGVYNEQFF. The chain employs TRBV7-2 and TRBJ2-1; maybe TRBD2 (6 bases). Germline CDR1 reads SGHTA; CDR2 reads FQGNSA. V lost 1 base and J lost 3, with 10 bases in between. This CDR3 has 15 residues.

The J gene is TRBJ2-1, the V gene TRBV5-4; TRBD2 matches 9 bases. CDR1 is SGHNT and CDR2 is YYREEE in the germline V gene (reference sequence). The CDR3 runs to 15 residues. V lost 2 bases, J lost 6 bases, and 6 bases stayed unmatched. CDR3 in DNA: TGTGCCAGCAGCTTTCTCGCGACTAGCGGCAATGAGCAGTTCTTC. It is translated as CASSFLATSGNEQFF.

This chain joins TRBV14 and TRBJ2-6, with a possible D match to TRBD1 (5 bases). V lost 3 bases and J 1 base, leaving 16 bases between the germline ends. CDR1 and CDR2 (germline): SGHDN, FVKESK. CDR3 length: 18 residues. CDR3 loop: CASSHYQVGLSGANVLTF. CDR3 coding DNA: TGTGCCAGCAGCCATTATCAAGTGGGGCTGTCTGGGGCCAACGTCCTGACTTTC.

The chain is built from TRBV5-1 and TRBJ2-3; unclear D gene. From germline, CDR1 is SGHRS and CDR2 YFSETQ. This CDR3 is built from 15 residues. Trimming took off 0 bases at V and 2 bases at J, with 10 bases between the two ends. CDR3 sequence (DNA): TGCGCCAGCAGCTTGGCGTCTACCTTCACAGATACGCAGTATTTT. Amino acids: CASSLASTFTDTQYF.

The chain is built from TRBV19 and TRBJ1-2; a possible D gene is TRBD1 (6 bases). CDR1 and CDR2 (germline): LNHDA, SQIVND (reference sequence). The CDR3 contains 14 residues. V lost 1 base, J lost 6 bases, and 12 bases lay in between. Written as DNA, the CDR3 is TGTGCCAGTAGTATAGGTCAGGGGACGGATGGCTACACCTTC. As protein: CASSIGQGTDGYTF.

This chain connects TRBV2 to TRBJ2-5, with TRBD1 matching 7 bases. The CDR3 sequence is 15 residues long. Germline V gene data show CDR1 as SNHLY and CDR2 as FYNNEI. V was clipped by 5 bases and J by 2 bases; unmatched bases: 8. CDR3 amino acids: CASSFRDSEQETQYF. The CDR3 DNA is TGTGCCAGCAGTTTTCGGGACAGCGAACAAGAGACCCAGTACTTC.

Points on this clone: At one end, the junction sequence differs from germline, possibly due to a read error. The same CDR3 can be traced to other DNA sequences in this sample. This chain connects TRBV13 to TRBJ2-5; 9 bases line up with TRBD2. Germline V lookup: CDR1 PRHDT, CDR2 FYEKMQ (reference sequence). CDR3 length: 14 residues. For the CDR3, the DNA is TGTGCCAGCAGCTTAGAGGGTAGCGGGAGCCCCCAATACTTC. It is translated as CASSLEGSGSPQYF.

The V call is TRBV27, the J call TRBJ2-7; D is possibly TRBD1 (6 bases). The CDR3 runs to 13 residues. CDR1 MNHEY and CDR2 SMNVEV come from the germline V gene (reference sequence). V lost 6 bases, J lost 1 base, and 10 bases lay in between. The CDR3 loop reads CASRLTGSYEQYF. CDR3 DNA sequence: TGTGCCAGCAGGTTGACAGGTTCCTACGAGCAGTACTTC.

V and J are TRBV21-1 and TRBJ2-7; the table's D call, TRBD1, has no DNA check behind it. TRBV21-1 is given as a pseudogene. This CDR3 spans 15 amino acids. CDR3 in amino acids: CASSSGQGRRYEQYF. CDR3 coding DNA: TGTGCCAGCAGCAGCGGACAGGGGCGACGCTACGAGCAGTACTTC.

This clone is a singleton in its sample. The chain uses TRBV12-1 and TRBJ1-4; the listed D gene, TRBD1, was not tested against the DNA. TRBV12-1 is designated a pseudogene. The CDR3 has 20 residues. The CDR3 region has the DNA TGTGCCAGCAGCTTCGAGGACAGGGCCCCTAATTTTGCAACTAATGAAAAACTGTTTTTT. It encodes CASSFEDRAPNFATNEKLFF.

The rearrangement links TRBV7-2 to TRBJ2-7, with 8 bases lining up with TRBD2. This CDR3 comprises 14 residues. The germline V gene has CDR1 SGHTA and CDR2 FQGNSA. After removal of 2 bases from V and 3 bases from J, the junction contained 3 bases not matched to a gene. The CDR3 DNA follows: TGTGCCAGCAGCTTACGGGAGGGACTCTACGAGCAGTACTTC. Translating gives CASSLREGLYEQYF.

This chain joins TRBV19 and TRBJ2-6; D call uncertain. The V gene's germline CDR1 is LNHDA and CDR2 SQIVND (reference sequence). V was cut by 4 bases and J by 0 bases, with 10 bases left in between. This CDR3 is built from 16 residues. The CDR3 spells CASSTWANSGANVLTF. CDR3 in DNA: TGTGCCAGTAGTACTTGGGCCAACTCTGGGGCCAACGTCCTGACTTTC. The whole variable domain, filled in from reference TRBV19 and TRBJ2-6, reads DGGITQSPKYLFRKEGQNVTLSCEQNLNHDAMYWYRQDPGQGLRLIYYSQIVNDFQKGDIAEGYSVSREKKESFPLTVTSAQKNPTAFYLCASSTWANSGANVLTFGAGSRLTVL.

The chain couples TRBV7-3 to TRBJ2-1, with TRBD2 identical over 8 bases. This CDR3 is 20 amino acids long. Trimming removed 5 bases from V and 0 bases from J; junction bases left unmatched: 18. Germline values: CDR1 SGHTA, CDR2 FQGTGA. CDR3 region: CASSPGLLAVRTSSYNEQFF. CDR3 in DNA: TGTGCCAGCAGCCCCGGGTTACTAGCGGTCCGTACCAGCTCCTACAATGAGCAGTTCTTC.

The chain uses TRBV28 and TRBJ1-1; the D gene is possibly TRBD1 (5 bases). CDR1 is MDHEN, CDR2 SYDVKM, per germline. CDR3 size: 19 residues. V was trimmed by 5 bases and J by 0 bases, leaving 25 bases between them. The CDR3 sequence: CASSPPSIFGDYMNTEAFF. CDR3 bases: TGTGCCAGCAGTCCACCCTCAATTTTCGGGGACTACATGAACACTGAAGCTTTCTTT. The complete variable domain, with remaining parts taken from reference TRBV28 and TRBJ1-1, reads DVKVTQSSRYLVKRTGEKVFLECVQDMDHENMFWYRQDPGLGLRLIYFSYDVKMKEKGDIPEGYSVSREKKERFSLILESASTNQTSMYLCASSPPSIFGDYMNTEAFFGQGTRLTVV.

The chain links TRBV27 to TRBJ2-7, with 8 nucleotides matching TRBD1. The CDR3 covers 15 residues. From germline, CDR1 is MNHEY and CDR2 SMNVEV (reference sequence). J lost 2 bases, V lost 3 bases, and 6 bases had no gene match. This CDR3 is CASSFRQGLPYEQYF. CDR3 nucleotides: TGTGCCAGCAGTTTTCGACAGGGGCTACCCTACGAGCAGTACTTC.

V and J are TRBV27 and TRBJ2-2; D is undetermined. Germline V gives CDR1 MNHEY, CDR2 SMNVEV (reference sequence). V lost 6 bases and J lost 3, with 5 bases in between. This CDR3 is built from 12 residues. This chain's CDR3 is CASRRYTGELFF. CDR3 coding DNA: TGTGCCAGCAGGAGGTACACCGGGGAGCTGTTTTTT.